Listed here is a single T cell receptor beta chain. This sample was taken from a study of T cell responses to AZD1222 COVID-19 vaccine. The method was immunoSEQ multiplex PCR; TCRdb's version includes in-frame clones alone and lacks a portion of them. The sample yields around 140,000 clones, more than 90% seen once. The CDR3 consists of 18 residues. V lost 0 bases to trimming and J lost 5 bases; unmatched junction nucleotides: 15. Germline lookup yields CDR1 SGDLS and CDR2 YYNGEE. J is TRBJ2-7 and V is TRBV9, with TRBD2 matching over 9 bases. The sequenced sample was peripheral blood, obtained on day 0 of AZD1222 vaccination. The TCR originated in an adult in good health. Here the CDR3 reads CASSVATAIGLAGNEQYF. In nucleotides, the CDR3 is TGTGCCAGCAGCGTAGCTACCGCTATCGGGCTAGCGGGGAACGAGCAGTACTTC.